This T cell receptor beta chain appears in the sequencing data of a study of T cell responses to AZD1222 COVID-19 vaccine. Measured with immunoSEQ multiplex PCR; TCRdb has only the in-frame clones, and not every one. Of some 140,000 clones in the sample, 86% are singletons; the top ten hold 5.5%. V gave up 4 bases and J gave up 6 bases; unmatched junction bases: 10. Germline CDR1 ENHRY, CDR2 SYGVKD. CDR3 length: 16 amino acids. Sequenced here: peripheral blood, sampled on day 0 of MenACWY control vaccination. The TCR sequence derives from an adult in good health. This sequence joins TRBV10-3 and TRBJ2-1, with 9 bases fitting TRBD1. CDR3 sequence (DNA): TGTGCCATCAGTGGCTCCGGGACAGGGTTTTCCAATGAGCAGTTCTTC. This gives the protein CAISGSGTGFSNEQFF.